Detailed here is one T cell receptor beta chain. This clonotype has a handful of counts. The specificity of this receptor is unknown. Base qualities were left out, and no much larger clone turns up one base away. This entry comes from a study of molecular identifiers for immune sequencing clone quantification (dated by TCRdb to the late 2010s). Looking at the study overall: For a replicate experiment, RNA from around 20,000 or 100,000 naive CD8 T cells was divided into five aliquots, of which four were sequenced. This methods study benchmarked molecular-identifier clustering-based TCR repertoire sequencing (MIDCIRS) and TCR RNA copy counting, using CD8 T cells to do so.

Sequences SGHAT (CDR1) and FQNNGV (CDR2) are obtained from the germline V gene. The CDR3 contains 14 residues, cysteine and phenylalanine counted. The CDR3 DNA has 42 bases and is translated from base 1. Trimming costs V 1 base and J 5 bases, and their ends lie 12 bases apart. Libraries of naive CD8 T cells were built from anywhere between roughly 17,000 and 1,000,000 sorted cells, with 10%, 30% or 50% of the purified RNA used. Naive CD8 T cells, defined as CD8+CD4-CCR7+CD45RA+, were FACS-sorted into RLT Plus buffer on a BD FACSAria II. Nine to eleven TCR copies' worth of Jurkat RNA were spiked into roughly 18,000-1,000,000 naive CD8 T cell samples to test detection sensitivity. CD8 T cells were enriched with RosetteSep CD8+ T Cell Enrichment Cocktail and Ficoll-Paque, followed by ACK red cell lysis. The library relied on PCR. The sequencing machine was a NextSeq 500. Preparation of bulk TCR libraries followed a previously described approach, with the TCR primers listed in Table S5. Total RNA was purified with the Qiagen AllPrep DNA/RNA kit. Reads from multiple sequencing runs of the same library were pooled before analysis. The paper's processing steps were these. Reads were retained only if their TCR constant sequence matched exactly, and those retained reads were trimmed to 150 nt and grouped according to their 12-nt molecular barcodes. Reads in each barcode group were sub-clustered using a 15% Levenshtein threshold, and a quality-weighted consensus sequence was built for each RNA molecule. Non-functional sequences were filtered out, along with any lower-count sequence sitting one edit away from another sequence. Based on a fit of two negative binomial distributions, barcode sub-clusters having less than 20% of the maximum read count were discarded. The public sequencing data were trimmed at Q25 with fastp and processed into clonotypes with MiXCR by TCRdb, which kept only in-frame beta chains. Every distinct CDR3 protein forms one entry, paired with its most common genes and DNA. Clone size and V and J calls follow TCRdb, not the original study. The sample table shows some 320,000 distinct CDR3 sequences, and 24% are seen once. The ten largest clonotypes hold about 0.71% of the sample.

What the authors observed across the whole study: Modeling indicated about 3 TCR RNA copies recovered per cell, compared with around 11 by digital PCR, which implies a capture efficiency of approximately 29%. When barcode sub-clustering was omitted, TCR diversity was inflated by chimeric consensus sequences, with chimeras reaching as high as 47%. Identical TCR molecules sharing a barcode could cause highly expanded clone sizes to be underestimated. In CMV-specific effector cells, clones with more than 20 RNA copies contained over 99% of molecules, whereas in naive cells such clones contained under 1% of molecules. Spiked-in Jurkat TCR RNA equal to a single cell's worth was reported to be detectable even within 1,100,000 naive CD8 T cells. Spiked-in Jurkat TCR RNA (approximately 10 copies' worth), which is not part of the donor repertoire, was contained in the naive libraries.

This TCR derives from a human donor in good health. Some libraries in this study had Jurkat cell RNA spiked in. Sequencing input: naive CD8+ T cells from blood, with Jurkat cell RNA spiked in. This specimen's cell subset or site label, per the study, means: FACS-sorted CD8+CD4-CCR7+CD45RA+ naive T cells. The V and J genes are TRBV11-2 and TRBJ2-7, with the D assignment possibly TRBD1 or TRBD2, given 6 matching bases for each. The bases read TGTGCCAGCAGCTTAGTCCTCGGGGGCGACGAGCAGTACTTC. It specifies CASSLVLGGDEQYF. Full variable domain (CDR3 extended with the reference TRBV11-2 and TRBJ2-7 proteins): EAGVAQSPRYKIIEKRQSVAFWCNPISGHATLYWYQQILGQGPKLLIQFQNNGVVDDSQLPKDRFSAERLKGVDSTLKIQPAKLEDSAVYLCASSLVLGGDEQYFGPGTRLTVT.